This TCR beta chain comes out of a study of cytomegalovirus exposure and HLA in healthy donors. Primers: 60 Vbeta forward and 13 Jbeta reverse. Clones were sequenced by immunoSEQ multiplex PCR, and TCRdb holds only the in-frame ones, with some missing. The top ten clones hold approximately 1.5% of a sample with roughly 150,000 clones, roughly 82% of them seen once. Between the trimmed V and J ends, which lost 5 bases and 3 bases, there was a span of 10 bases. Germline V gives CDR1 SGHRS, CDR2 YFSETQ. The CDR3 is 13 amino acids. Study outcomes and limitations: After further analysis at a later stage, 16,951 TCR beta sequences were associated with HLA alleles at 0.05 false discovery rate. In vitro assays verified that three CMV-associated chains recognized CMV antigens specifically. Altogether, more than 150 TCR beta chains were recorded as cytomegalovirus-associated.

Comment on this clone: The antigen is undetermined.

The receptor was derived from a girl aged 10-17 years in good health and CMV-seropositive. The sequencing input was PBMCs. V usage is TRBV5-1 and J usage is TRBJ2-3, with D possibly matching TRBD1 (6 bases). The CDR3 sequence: CASSYDRTDTQYF. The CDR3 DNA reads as TGCGCCAGCAGTTATGACAGGACAGATACGCAGTATTTT.